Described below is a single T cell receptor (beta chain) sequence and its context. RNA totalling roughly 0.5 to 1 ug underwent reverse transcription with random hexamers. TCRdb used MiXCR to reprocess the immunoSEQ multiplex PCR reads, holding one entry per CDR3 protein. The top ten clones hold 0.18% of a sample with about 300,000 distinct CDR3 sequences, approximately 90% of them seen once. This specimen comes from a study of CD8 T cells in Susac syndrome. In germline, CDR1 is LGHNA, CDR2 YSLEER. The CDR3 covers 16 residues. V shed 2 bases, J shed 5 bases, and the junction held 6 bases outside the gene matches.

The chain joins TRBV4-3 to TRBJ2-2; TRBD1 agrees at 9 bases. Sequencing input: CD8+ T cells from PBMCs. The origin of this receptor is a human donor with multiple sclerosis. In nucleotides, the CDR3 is TGCGCCAGCAGCCAAACGGGACAGGGTGTAACCGGGGAGCTGTTTTTT. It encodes CASSQTGQGVTGELFF.